This TCR beta chain was identified in a study of T cell repertoires in cytomegalovirus infection. Study summary: TCR beta signatures that were public indicated CMV infection and matching HLA type.

Via MiXCR, TCRdb re-called the reads, giving one row per CDR3 protein. The data contain under 250,000 distinct CDR3 sequences, 6.5% of them singletons. Broader study findings: HLA-C-restricted, CMV-specific TCR beta clonotypes were dominant ex vivo.

Many counts were recorded for this clonotype. Its specificity is not known. Sequences were obtained from PBMCs. The source is a human donor in good health (CMV status not recorded). Some clones in this sample may be carry-over from other donors' samples.

CDR3 nucleotide sequence: TGCAGTGCCCTACTCGCCGGGGGGGAGACCCAGTACTTC. It translates to CSALLAGGETQYF. The gene calls are TRBV20-1 and TRBJ2-5; TRBD2 agrees at 7 bases. Trimming took 6 bases from V and 5 from J; bases not matched to a gene: 9. The CDR3 consists of 13 residues. Germline V gives CDR1 DFQATT, CDR2 SNEGSKA (reference sequence).